Below, 26 T cell receptor beta chains from the same sample are listed, as sequenced in a study of blood T cells in healthy people across ages. A second about 7 to 12 cycle PCR used barcoded and J-beta primers. TCRdb passed the 5' RACE reads through MiXCR, listing each CDR3 protein once. Of roughly 800,000 distinct CDR3 sequences in the sample, 55% to 70% were seen once. Source material: blood. The receptors stem from a man aged 25-45 years in good health.

This clonotype has just a few counts. The rearrangement joins TRBV20-1 to TRBJ2-7; 7 positions agree with TRBD2. Losses at the gene ends were 0 bases for V and 2 bases for J; bases not matched to a gene: 4. Per germline, CDR1 DFQATT and CDR2 SNEGSKA (reference sequence). The CDR3 spans 14 residues. In DNA form, the CDR3 reads TGCAGTGCTAGAGATGCGGGGGTCACCTACGAGCAGTACTTC. It translates to CSARDAGVTYEQYF.

V gene TRBV7-2 combines with J gene TRBJ2-5; D is perhaps TRBD2 (6 bases). The J call is uncertain, as TRBJ2-7 better fits the DNA end. The CDR3 spans 14 residues. Germline V gene data show CDR1 as SGHTA and CDR2 as FQGNSA. DNA for the CDR3: TGTGCCAGCGGCTGGACGGAGGGAGTTCACGAGCAGTACTTC. Amino acid sequence: CASGWTEGVHEQYF.

The chain links TRBV28 to TRBJ2-7; weak D call: TRBD2 (6 bases). In germline, CDR1 is MDHEN, CDR2 SYDVKM. This CDR3 is 14 amino acids long. V lost 6 bases, J lost 4 bases, and 16 bases lay in between. CDR3 amino acids: CASRGPGGRYEQYF. The DNA of the CDR3 is TGTGCCAGCAGAGGCCCCGGGGGTAGATACGAGCAGTACTTC.

The V call is TRBV19, the J call TRBJ1-5; the D is unclear. Germline-derived CDR1 and CDR2 are LNHDA and SQIVND (reference sequence). The length of the CDR3 is 16 residues. The V end lost 5 bases, the J end lost 2 bases, and 16 bases lay between the germline ends. The CDR3 is CASSPYSLGGNQPQHF. The CDR3 nucleotides are TGTGCCAGTAGTCCGTACAGCCTCGGGGGCAATCAGCCCCAGCATTTT.

This clonotype has just one count. The rearrangement joins TRBV12-3 or TRBV12-4 to TRBJ2-1; TRBD1 might be the D (5 bases). V gave up 4 bases and J gave up 9 bases, with 13 bases separating them. There are 13 residues in the CDR3. The CDR3 DNA follows: TGTGCCAGCAGTTCCAGGGTTCGCATTGAGCAGTTCTTC. It is translated as CASSSRVRIEQFF.

This chain links TRBV9 with TRBJ2-3, with 7 positions matching TRBD2. Germline CDR1 is SGDLS and CDR2 is YYNGEE. J was trimmed by 3 bases and V by 3 bases; bases with no gene match: 10. The CDR3 spans 16 residues. CDR3 DNA sequence: TGTGCCAGCAGCGGTCTAGCGGACCCCGAGACAGATACGCAGTATTTT. Its translation is CASSGLADPETDTQYF.

The chain employs TRBV20-1 and TRBJ2-1, with unresolved D. This CDR3 has 11 residues. V was clipped by 5 bases and J by 8 bases, with 10 bases between them. The germline V gene encodes CDR1 DFQATT and CDR2 SNEGSKA (reference sequence). Here the CDR3 DNA reads TGCAGTGCTCCCCTGGCCTATGAGCAGTTCTTC. Translated, it gives CSAPLAYEQFF.

This chain joins TRBV7-9 and TRBJ2-7, with unresolved D. Trimming took off 6 bases at V and 0 bases at J, with 15 bases between the two ends. The CDR3 consists of 15 residues. The germline CDR1 and CDR2 sequences are SEHNR and FQNEAQ (reference sequence). The CDR3 region has the DNA TGTGCCAGCAGTTCCCCAGGTCGCCCCTCCTACGAGCAGTACTTC. This codes for CASSSPGRPSYEQYF.

This clonotype was observed a handful of times. Being one base from a much bigger clone, this may be a read error. The chain has TRBV7-2 and TRBJ2-7; 9 bases align to TRBD2. In germline, CDR1 is SGHTA, CDR2 FQGNSA. The CDR3 has 13 residues. For the CDR3, the DNA is TGTGCCAGCAGCGTAGCGGGAGTTTACGAGCAGTACTTC. Its translation is CASSVAGVYEQYF.

A few counts support this clonotype. V is TRBV28 and J is TRBJ1-5, with 7 bases matching TRBD1. The V segment lost 4 bases and the J segment 10 bases; nucleotides outside the gene matches: 10. Germline assignment: CDR1 MDHEN and CDR2 SYDVKM. The CDR3 consists of 14 residues. CDR3 amino acids: CASSSHGDSRPQHF. The DNA for the CDR3 is TGTGCCAGCAGTTCCCACGGGGACAGTCGACCCCAGCATTTT.

This clonotype has a handful of counts. The chain has TRBV12-3 or TRBV12-4 and TRBJ1-4; D is ambiguous. CDR3 length: 13 residues. V was trimmed by 1 base and J by 8 bases, leaving 8 bases between them. The CDR3 nucleotides read TGTGCCAGCAGTTTAGGACTACGAGAAAAACTGTTTTTT. Residues: CASSLGLREKLFF.

The chain has TRBV9 and TRBJ2-7, with TRBD1 as a possible D gene (6 bases). This CDR3 is 17 amino acids long. Germline CDR1 SGDLS, CDR2 YYNGEE. V dropped 4 bases and J dropped 2 bases, with 22 bases sitting between them. For the CDR3, the DNA is TGTGCCAGCAGCCCTCATGGGGGCCTACCTTTCCCCTACGAGCAGTACTTC. Translating gives CASSPHGGLPFPYEQYF.

The chain employs TRBV5-1 and TRBJ2-7; a weak D match, TRBD2 (6 bases). Looked up from germline, CDR1 is SGHRS and CDR2 is YFSETQ. Trimming removed 4 bases from V and 2 bases from J, with 19 bases in between. This CDR3 comprises 16 residues. CDR3 bases: TGCGCCAGCAGCCCCTCACGGGGGATTGAGACCTACGAGCAGTACTTC. Translation gives CASSPSRGIETYEQYF.

The V call is TRBV27, the J call TRBJ2-7, with TRBD1 identical over 7 bases. This CDR3 is built from 15 residues. J was trimmed by 1 base and V by 8 bases; bases with no gene match: 11. Germline CDR1 is MNHEY and CDR2 is SMNVEV (reference sequence). The CDR3 spells CASRPSGQSSYEQYF. The CDR3, as DNA: TGTGCCAGCCGGCCGTCGGGACAGAGTTCCTACGAGCAGTACTTC.

The chain is built from TRBV7-2 and TRBJ2-4; TRBD2 matches 8 bases. The germline V gene has CDR1 SGHTA and CDR2 FQGNSA. The V gene end was trimmed by 4 bases and the J gene end by 5 bases; junction bases not matched to a gene: 10. The CDR3 runs 16 residues. DNA of the CDR3: TGTGCCAGCAGCTCGGGTACGGCGGGAGGACAAAACATTCAGTACTTC. It encodes CASSSGTAGGQNIQYF.

CDR3 DNA: TGTGCCACCAGCAGTGCAGGGAGAGAGACCCAGTACTTC. Translating it yields CATSSAGRETQYF. The rearrangement uses TRBV15 and TRBJ2-5; D is perhaps TRBD1 or TRBD2 (5 bases each). This CDR3 contains 13 residues. Germline values: CDR1 LNHNV, CDR2 YYDKDF (reference sequence). The ends were cut back, 3 bases at V and 4 bases at J, with 9 bases in the middle. Full variable domain (remainder filled in from reference TRBV15 and TRBJ2-5): DAMVIQNPRYQVTQFGKPVTLSCSQTLNHNVMYWYQQKSSQAPKLLFHYYDKDFNNEADTPDNFQSRRPNTSFCFLDIRSPGLGDTAMYLCATSSAGRETQYFGPGTRLLVL.

The chain is built from TRBV2 and TRBJ2-3; D gene ambiguous. Germline V gene sequence: CDR1 SNHLY, CDR2 FYNNEI. The CDR3 extends over 12 amino acids. V was cut by 3 bases and J by 5 bases, with 6 bases left in between. The CDR3 sequence: CASSELGDTQYF. CDR3 sequence (DNA): TGTGCCAGCAGTGAGTTGGGAGATACGCAGTATTTT.

Remarks on this clonotype: Compared with germline, one end of the junction differs, possibly owing to a read error. The chain has TRBV28 and TRBJ2-7; D not certain. Germline V gene data show CDR1 as MDHEN and CDR2 as SYDVKM. The CDR3 spans 12 residues. CDR3 DNA sequence: TGTGCCAGTAGTTTAGATGAGGATGAGCAGTACTTC. Protein sequence: CASSLDEDEQYF.

This clonotype was observed once. The J gene is TRBJ1-4, the V gene TRBV18; D gene uncertain. Trimming removed 0 bases at V and 10 bases at J, with 18 bases between. CDR3 length equals 16 residues. The germline V gene encodes CDR1 KGHSH and CDR2 LQKENI. In DNA form, the CDR3 reads TGTGCCAGCTCACCACCCAGTCTGGGCAGTTCCGCAAAACTGTTTTTT. Protein product: CASSPPSLGSSAKLFF.

The chain joins TRBV29-1 to TRBJ2-5, with TRBD1 matching 8 bases. The CDR3 has 12 residues. Germline trimming cut 2 bases from V and 5 bases from J; bases unmatched to any gene: 1. The V gene's germline CDR1 is SQVTM and CDR2 ANQGSEA. The CDR3 spells CSVEWDRETQYF. As DNA, the CDR3 is TGCAGCGTTGAATGGGACAGGGAGACCCAGTACTTC.

V is TRBV18 and J is TRBJ2-7; 9 nucleotides match TRBD1. V lost 5 bases and J lost 1; bases outside the gene matches: 9. Germline assignment: CDR1 KGHSH and CDR2 LQKENI. This CDR3 spans 16 amino acids. The CDR3 coding sequence is TGTGCCAGCTCAATTCAACCGGGACAGGGTTCCTACGAGCAGTACTTC. Its translation is CASSIQPGQGSYEQYF.

This sequence joins TRBV28 and TRBJ2-5; D perhaps matches TRBD2 (6 bases). The CDR3 runs to 14 residues. Germline CDR1 reads MDHEN; CDR2 reads SYDVKM. Trimming shortened V by 11 bases and J by 1 base, and 17 bases separated the two germline ends. CDR3 DNA: TGTGCCCCACGACCCCGGGACTCCCAAGAGACCCAGTACTTC. Residues: CAPRPRDSQETQYF.

This chain joins TRBV7-2 and TRBJ2-4; D unresolved. The V end was cut by 5 bases, the J end by 13 bases, with 18 bases between. CDR1 is SGHTA and CDR2 is FQGNSA in the germline V gene. CDR3 length: 13 amino acids. In DNA, the CDR3 is TGTGCCAGCAGCACGGCTGAGTCCGGAGAGCAGTACTTC. Residues: CASSTAESGEQYF.

The genes are TRBV7-9 and TRBJ2-5; D possibly corresponds to TRBD2 (6 bases). Germline CDR1 is SEHNR and CDR2 is FQNEAQ (reference sequence). CDR3 length: 14 residues. V was shortened by 1 base and J by 11 bases, with 17 bases between the two germline ends. The CDR3 nucleotides are TGTGCCAGCAGCTTAGGTGGACACGATCGGGAGCAGTACTTC. Translating gives CASSLGGHDREQYF. Full variable domain (rest looked up from reference TRBV7-9 and TRBJ2-5): DTGVSQNPRHKITKRGQNVTFRCDPISEHNRLYWYRQTLGQGPEFLTYFQNEAQLEKSRLLSDRFSAERPKGSFSTLEIQRTEQGDSAMYLCASSLGGHDREQYFGPGTRLLVL.

The rearrangement joins TRBV6-5 to TRBJ2-4; D is unclear. V was shortened by 0 bases and J by 13 bases, with 7 bases between the two germline ends. The germline CDR1 and CDR2 sequences are MNHEY and SVGAGI. CDR3 length: 11 residues. The CDR3 coding sequence is TGTGCCAGCAGTTACTCCCAGGAGCAGTACTTC. This translates into CASSYSQEQYF.

This sequence joins TRBV20-1 and TRBJ1-1; 10 bases match TRBD1. The length of the CDR3 is 13 residues. V dropped 5 bases and J dropped 6; count of bases not matched to a gene: 6. The germline CDR1 and CDR2 sequences are DFQATT and SNEGSKA (reference sequence). The CDR3 loop reads CSAPGTGAAEAFF. The DNA for the CDR3 is TGCAGTGCTCCTGGGACAGGGGCGGCTGAAGCTTTCTTT.